Here is one T cell receptor beta chain with its context. Its matching antigen is unknown. Presence of unique molecular identifiers characterized the TCR beta cDNA libraries. TCRdb used MiXCR to reprocess the PCR reads, holding one entry per CDR3 protein. Seen here are about 810,000 distinct CDR3 sequences, approximately 53% observed once, and the top ten hold 4.6%. CDR1 is MNHNS and CDR2 is SASEGT in the germline V gene. This CDR3 has 13 residues. The ends lost 8 bases at V and 0 bases at J; junction bases unmatched: 2. The data stem from a study of post-analysis software for immune sequencing data. Study-wide points: When patients were compared with controls, a handful of TRBV segments were more frequent, TRBV5-6, TRBV5-1 and TRBV20-1 among them.

Material: blood. This clonotype originated in a girl aged 5-17 years with multiple sclerosis. V gene TRBV6-1 combines with J gene TRBJ2-3; 7 bases map to TRBD1. CDR3 coding DNA: TGTGCCAGCGGACAGGCGAGCACAGATACGCAGTATTTT. Protein product: CASGQASTDTQYF.